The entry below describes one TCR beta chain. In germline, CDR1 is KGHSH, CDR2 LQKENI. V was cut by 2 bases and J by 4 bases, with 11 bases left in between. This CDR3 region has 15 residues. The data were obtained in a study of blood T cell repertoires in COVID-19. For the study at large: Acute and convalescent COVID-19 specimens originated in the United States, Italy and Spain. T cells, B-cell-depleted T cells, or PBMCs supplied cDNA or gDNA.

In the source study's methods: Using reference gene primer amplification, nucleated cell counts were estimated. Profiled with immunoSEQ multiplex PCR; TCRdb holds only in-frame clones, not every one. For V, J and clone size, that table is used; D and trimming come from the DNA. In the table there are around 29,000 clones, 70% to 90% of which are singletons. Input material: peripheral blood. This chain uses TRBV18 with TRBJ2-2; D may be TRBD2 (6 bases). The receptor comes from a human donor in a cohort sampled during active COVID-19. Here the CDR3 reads CASSPFAGSTGELFF. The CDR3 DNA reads TGTGCCAGCTCACCATTCGCGGGGAGCACCGGGGAGCTGTTTTTT.